A selection of T cell receptor beta chains follows, all from one sample in a study of cytotoxic CD8 clonotypes in ibrutinib-treated CLL. The assay was immunoSEQ multiplex PCR, and TCRdb's table has in-frame clones only and misses some. The sample consists of 35,000 to 40,000 clones, roughly two thirds of them appearing once. The material was PBMCs, obtained at disease progression, from a patient treated with ibrutinib. The receptor set was obtained from a human donor with chronic lymphocytic leukemia. Each CDR3 is given with its conserved first and last residue. D genes are given only for firm matches. Clone sizes are given selectively: once, few, many, or a class where the clone is expanded.

>TRBJ2-7|NA|TRBV11-2|TRBD2
TGTGCCAGCAGCCCTGGGCCCGGGAGGTACGAGCAGTACTTC
CASSPGPGRYEQYF
>TRBJ2-7|few|TRBV6-5|NA
TGTGCCAGCAGTTCCCGACAGGCCCCGGGGGAGCAGTACTTC
CASSSRQAPGEQYF
>TRBJ1-4|NA|TRBV13|TRBD1
TGTGCCAGCAGCACCCGGGACAGGGGTCTGAGTAAGGTGTTTTTT
CASSTRDRGLSKVFF
>TRBJ1-2|few|TRBV5-4|NA
TGTGCCAGCAGCTTAGGGGGTGGGAGGGCGGATGGCTACACCTTC
CASSLGGGRADGYTF
>TRBJ1-2|NA|TRBV6-6|NA
TGTGCCAGCACCTCCACAGGAGGGGGTGGCTATGGCTACACCTTC
CASTSTGGGGYGYTF
>TRBJ1-2|NA|TRBV6-4|NA
TGTGCCAGCAGGCAGGGGCCCAACTATGGCTACACCTTC
CASRQGPNYGYTF
>TRBJ2-7|NA|TRBV5-4|NA
TGTGCCAGCAGCTCAGGCGGGGCCCGGCGCGCTTACGAGCAGTACTTC
CASSSGGARRAYEQYF
>TRBJ2-3|NA|TRBV10-3|NA
TGTGCCACACTCTCGAGGACACAAAGCACAGATACGCAGTATTTT
CATLSRTQSTDTQYF
>TRBJ1-2|few|TRBV7-9|NA
TGTGCCAGCAACCAACTGGGGGGTGGCTACACCTTC
CASNQLGGGYTF
>TRBJ1-2|few|TRBV4-1|TRBD1
TGCGCCAGCAGCTACGGGACAGGGAATGGCTACACCTTC
CASSYGTGNGYTF
>TRBJ2-5|NA|TRBV19|NA
TGTGCCAGTAGTAACCGGGACACCGGTGAGCAGTACTTC
CASSNRDTGEQYF
>TRBJ2-7|NA|TRBV28|TRBD1
TGTGCCAGCAGTTGGGACAGGGATTTTCGCGAGCAGTACTTC
CASSWDRDFREQYF
>TRBJ2-1|NA|TRBV9|TRBD2
TGTGCCAGCAGCCCCCGGCTGACTAGCGGGAGTCCCAATGAGCAGTTCTTC
CASSPRLTSGSPNEQFF
>TRBJ2-7|NA|TRBV10-2|TRBD2
TGCGCCAGCAAGGGACTAGCGGGAGTGAGGGAGCAGTACTTC
CASKGLAGVREQYF
>TRBJ1-3|NA|TRBV7-9|NA
TGTGCCAGCAGCGAACACTGGGCCAGGAAGTCTGGAAACACCATATATTTT
CASSEHWARKSGNTIYF
>TRBJ2-1|NA|TRBV5-1|TRBD1
TGCGCCAGCACCCCCGGGACAGGGAAGGGTGAGCAGTTCTTC
CASTPGTGKGEQFF
>TRBJ2-2|NA|TRBV5-6|NA
TGTGCCAGCAGCTTACAGAACACCGGGGAGCTGTTTTTT
CASSLQNTGELFF
>TRBJ1-5|few|TRBV30|NA
TGTGCCTGGAGTAGGTCAGGGACTCAGCCCCAGCATTTT
CAWSRSGTQPQHF
>TRBJ2-1|NA|TRBV5-1|NA
TGCGCCAGCAGCTCGAAGCCAACAGGGTTGGTAAATGAGCAGTTCTTC
CASSSKPTGLVNEQFF
>TRBJ2-3|NA|TRBV5-4|TRBD2
TGTGCCAGCAGCTTAGGCGGGAGTGTGGTGGCGACAGATACGCAGTATTTT
CASSLGGSVVATDTQYF
>TRBJ2-1|NA|TRBV7-9|NA
TGTGCCAGCAGCCCCATTTTCAGGGCCGATGGGCAGTTCTTC
CASSPIFRADGQFF
>TRBJ2-1|NA|TRBV10-2|NA
TGCGCCAGCAGTGAGTCGAGGCAGGAGCAGTTCTTC
CASSESRQEQFF
>TRBJ2-1|few|TRBV27|TRBD1
TGTGCCAGCAGTTGGGGACACAGGGGACCCTACAATGAGCAGTTCTTC
CASSWGHRGPYNEQFF
>TRBJ1-3|NA|TRBV5-5|TRBD1
TGTGCCAGCAGCTTCGAGGACAGGGGAAACACCATATATTTT
CASSFEDRGNTIYF